These 29 T cell receptor beta chains were sequenced from one sample in a study of cytomegalovirus exposure and HLA in healthy donors (dated by TCRdb to about 2017). The method was the immunoSEQ multiplex PCR assay. The multiplex PCR relied on a mix of 60 forward primers for TCR Vbeta segments and 13 reverse primers for TCR Jbeta segments. TCRdb retrieved this table from immuneACCESS and kept in-frame rearrangements only. Not all clones are present; in checked studies, unresolved V genes account for under half, and no reason is known for the remainder. The sample yields around 100,000 clones; about 80% were counted once. Under 4.5% of the sample rests with the top ten. The sample was PBMCs. The origin of the receptors is a female donor in good health and CMV-seropositive.

The CDR3 loop is CASSLDRGLDEQFF. DNA for the CDR3: TGTGCCAGCAGCTTAGACAGGGGGCTAGATGAGCAGTTCTTC. This chain joins TRBV11-2 and TRBJ2-1, with TRBD1 matching 8 bases. The germline V gene has CDR1 SGHAT and CDR2 FQNNGV. J lost 8 bases, V lost 0 bases, and 3 bases had no gene match. CDR3 length equals 14 residues.

The chain recombines TRBV5-1 with TRBJ2-3; TRBD1 matches at 8 bases. Germline CDR1 is SGHRS and CDR2 is YFSETQ. The trim removed 4 bases at V and 1 base at J, leaving 2 bases unmatched. The CDR3 is 14 amino acids. The CDR3 region has the DNA TGCGCCAGCAGCAGGGGACAGGGCACAGATACGCAGTATTTT. It codes for CASSRGQGTDTQYF.

The chain joins TRBV7-9 to TRBJ2-7, with 8 bases fitting TRBD2. The V and J ends lost 2 bases and 4 bases, in that order; junction bases with no gene match: 4. The germline gives CDR1 SEHNR, CDR2 FQNEAQ (reference sequence). The CDR3 has 14 residues. The CDR3 sequence: CASSLPGGAYEQYF. For the CDR3, the DNA is TGTGCCAGCAGCTTACCCGGGGGGGCTTACGAGCAGTACTTC.

The chain uses TRBV29-1 and TRBJ1-1; tentative D call: TRBD1 (6 bases). Trimming removed 2 bases from V and 2 bases from J, with 9 bases in between. Germline V gene data show CDR1 as SQVTM and CDR2 as ANQGSEA. This CDR3 region has 13 residues. This CDR3 is CSVEPTGNTEAFF. Here the CDR3 DNA reads TGCAGCGTTGAACCGACAGGAAACACTGAAGCTTTCTTT. Together with reference TRBV29-1 and TRBJ1-1, the CDR3 gives the full variable domain: SAVISQKPSRDICQRGTSLTIQCQVDSQVTMMFWYRQQPGQSLTLIATANQGSEATYESGFVIDKFPISRPNLTFSTLTVSNMSPEDSSIYLCSVEPTGNTEAFFGQGTRLTVV.

V is TRBV4-1 and J is TRBJ1-4; no definite D call. Trimming cost V 5 bases and J 4 bases, with 11 bases left between them. CDR3 size: 14 residues. Germline CDR1 MGHRA, CDR2 YSYEKL. The DNA of the CDR3 is TGCGCCAGCAGCAAAGCCGTTCTTAATGAAAAACTGTTTTTT. Amino acids: CASSKAVLNEKLFF.

This chain links TRBV29-1 with TRBJ2-7, with 7 nucleotides matching TRBD2. Germline lookup yields CDR1 SQVTM and CDR2 ANQGSEA. The junction had 8 bases not matched to a gene; V was cut back by 7 bases and J by 5 bases. CDR3 length equals 12 residues. CDR3 DNA: TGCAGCGGGGCGGGAGCAGCGGACGAGCAGTACTTC. It translates to CSGAGAADEQYF.

V usage is TRBV9 and J usage is TRBJ2-7, with a tentative D call TRBD2 (7 bases). Trimming left V 3 bases short and J 2 bases short, with 12 bases between. The CDR3 consists of 14 residues. Germline V gene lookup returns CDR1 SGDLS and CDR2 YYNGEE. As DNA, the CDR3 is TGTGCCAGCAGCGAGGGGGGGAACACCTACGAGCAGTACTTC. Translated, it gives CASSEGGNTYEQYF.

This clone was detected a few times. This chain connects TRBV6-1 to TRBJ1-1; no definite D call. This CDR3 has 15 residues. CDR1 is MNHNS, CDR2 SASEGT, per germline. V lost 3 bases and J lost 0, with 11 bases in between. CDR3 DNA: TGTGCCAGCAGTGAGCTGGGAGGGATGAACACTGAAGCTTTCTTT. Residues: CASSELGGMNTEAFF.

The chain joins TRBV5-1 to TRBJ2-3, with TRBD2 matching over 13 bases. With 4 bases clipped from V and 0 bases from J, the junction kept 8 bases outside the gene matches. CDR3 length: 18 amino acids. Germline CDR1 SGHRS, CDR2 YFSETQ. CDR3 residues: CASSAGLAGLTSTDTQYF. CDR3 DNA sequence: TGCGCCAGCAGCGCGGGACTAGCGGGGCTTACTAGCACAGATACGCAGTATTTT.

The gene calls are TRBV2 and TRBJ2-5; 9 bases map to TRBD1. CDR3 length: 14 amino acids. The V gene's germline CDR1 is SNHLY and CDR2 FYNNEI. The ends lost 6 bases at V and 4 bases at J; junction bases unmatched: 6. The CDR3 spells CASRADRGIETQYF. CDR3 in DNA: TGTGCCAGCAGGGCGGACAGGGGAATAGAGACCCAGTACTTC.

This chain joins TRBV5-1 and TRBJ1-1; 10 nucleotides agree with TRBD1. Trimming took 3 bases from V and 11 from J; bases not matched to a gene: 10. The CDR3 is 14 residues long. Germline CDR1 reads SGHRS; CDR2 reads YFSETQ. The CDR3 reads CASSWTGTGAGAFF. The CDR3 coding sequence is TGCGCCAGCAGCTGGACCGGGACAGGGGCTGGGGCTTTCTTT.

V is TRBV28 and J is TRBJ2-7; TRBD2 matches at 8 bases. J lost 3 bases, V lost 6 bases, and 10 bases had no gene match. Germline V gene data show CDR1 as MDHEN and CDR2 as SYDVKM. The CDR3 spans 15 residues. CDR3 in amino acids: CASRQTGTRFYEQYF. The CDR3 bases are TGTGCCAGCAGACAAACCGGGACTAGATTCTACGAGCAGTACTTC.

This clone appeared a single time. The chain joins TRBV5-1 to TRBJ1-6, with 7 bases lining up with TRBD1. The CDR3 length is 14 residues. Germline V gene lookup returns CDR1 SGHRS and CDR2 YFSETQ. The V and J ends lost 4 bases and 6 bases, in that order; junction bases with no gene match: 4. The CDR3 here is CASSRGTVNSPLHF. CDR3 nucleotide sequence: TGCGCCAGCAGCCGCGGGACAGTTAATTCACCCCTCCACTTT.

CDR3 sequence (DNA): TGTGCCAGCAGTTACGGGGGAGGAGGGGTTGAGCAGTTCTTC. This sequence encodes CASSYGGGGVEQFF. This rearrangement joins TRBV6-6 to TRBJ2-1, with D possibly TRBD2 on 6 matching bases. The CDR3 has 14 amino acids. Per the germline V gene, CDR1 is MNHNY and CDR2 is SVGAGI (reference sequence). The V and J ends lost 2 bases and 9 bases respectively, with 14 bases between them.

This chain connects TRBV7-9 to TRBJ1-4; 9 bases fit TRBD1. The V gene end was trimmed by 5 bases and the J gene end by 3 bases; junction bases not matched to a gene: 4. The CDR3 totals 15 residues. Germline loops: CDR1 SEHNR, CDR2 FQNEAQ (reference sequence). The CDR3 loop is CASSPTGGPNEKLFF. CDR3 DNA sequence: TGTGCCAGCAGCCCCACAGGGGGCCCTAATGAAAAACTGTTTTTT.

CDR3: CASSPPTLNRETQYF. In DNA, the CDR3 is TGCGCCAGCAGCCCGCCCACCTTAAACAGAGAGACCCAGTACTTC. This chain joins TRBV5-1 and TRBJ2-5; D remains unclear. V dropped 4 bases and J dropped 4 bases, with 17 bases sitting between them. The germline gives CDR1 SGHRS, CDR2 YFSETQ. The CDR3 covers 15 residues.

The chain is built from TRBV6-1 and TRBJ1-5, with 7 bases identical to TRBD1. J gave up 3 bases and V 7 bases, and 3 bases lay outside the gene matches. The germline V gene has CDR1 MNHNS and CDR2 SASEGT. This CDR3 comprises 13 residues. The CDR3 DNA reads as TGTGCCAGCACGGGACAGCCCAATCAGCCCCAGCATTTT. As protein: CASTGQPNQPQHF.

The genes are TRBV6-5 and TRBJ2-7, with 12 bases aligning to TRBD2. The V gene's germline CDR1 is MNHEY and CDR2 SVGAGI. V was clipped by 10 bases and J by 3 bases; unmatched bases: 10. CDR3 length: 15 residues. The CDR3 loop is CATSFRTSGIYEQYF. In DNA, the CDR3 is TGTGCCACCTCTTTCCGGACTAGCGGGATCTACGAGCAGTACTTC.

This chain connects TRBV2 to TRBJ2-1; 9 bases match TRBD2. Germline V gives CDR1 SNHLY, CDR2 FYNNEI. J lost 4 bases, V lost 5 bases, and 3 bases had no gene match. CDR3 length: 14 residues. The DNA of the CDR3 is TGTGCCAGCAGTTTGACTAGCGGTTACAATGAGCAGTTCTTC. Translating it yields CASSLTSGYNEQFF.

Written as DNA, the CDR3 is TGTGCCAGTAGTATAGAATTATCGGGGGAGAAGCAGTACTTC. Protein sequence: CASSIELSGEKQYF. V is TRBV19 and J is TRBJ2-7, with D tentatively TRBD2 (6 bases). This CDR3 is built from 14 residues. V dropped 0 bases and J dropped 8 bases, with 14 bases sitting between them. Per germline, CDR1 LNHDA and CDR2 SQIVND (reference sequence).

The chain couples TRBV15 to TRBJ2-7; 7 bases fit TRBD1. The CDR3 contains 13 residues. The germline gives CDR1 LNHNV, CDR2 YYDKDF (reference sequence). V was clipped by 6 bases and J by 1 base; unmatched bases: 3. The CDR3 DNA is TGTGCCACCAGTGACAGGGTTTCCTACGAGCAGTACTTC. It specifies CATSDRVSYEQYF.

With regard to this clone: At one end, the junction sequence differs from germline, possibly due to a read error. The chain joins TRBV27 to TRBJ2-7; TRBD2 matches 15 bases. The CDR3 is 17 amino acids. Germline CDR1 MNHEY, CDR2 SMNVEV (reference sequence). CDR3 DNA: TGTGCCAGCAGCCCCCGGGGGACTAGCGGGAGGATCGACGAGCGGTACTTC. This gives the protein CASSPRGTSGRIDERYF.

The J gene is TRBJ2-5, the V gene TRBV10-3, with a weak D call TRBD1 (5 bases). Trimming cost V 8 bases and J 7 bases, with 14 bases left between them. Germline V gene sequence: CDR1 ENHRY, CDR2 SYGVKD. There are 12 residues in the CDR3. This chain's CDR3 is CAIHRPARTQYF. The CDR3 DNA follows: TGTGCCATCCACAGGCCCGCACGGACCCAGTACTTC.

The chain is built from TRBV27 and TRBJ2-7; TRBD1 might be the D (5 bases). Looked up from germline, CDR1 is MNHEY and CDR2 is SMNVEV (reference sequence). V dropped 4 bases and J dropped 5 bases, with 9 bases sitting between them. The CDR3 has 12 residues. As DNA, the CDR3 is TGTGCCAGCAGTTCCTCAGGGAACGAGCAGTACTTC. It encodes CASSSSGNEQYF.

V and J are TRBV2 and TRBJ1-4, with a tentative D call TRBD1 (5 bases). CDR1 is SNHLY and CDR2 is FYNNEI in the germline V gene. The CDR3 length is 15 residues. V gave up 5 bases and J gave up 11 bases, with 21 bases separating them. CDR3 sequence (DNA): TGTGCCAGCAGTCCCTACCGGGACCAAAGCGGGAAACTGTTTTTT. Its protein product is CASSPYRDQSGKLFF.

The chain carries TRBV2 and TRBJ2-6; 11 nucleotides line up with TRBD1. V was pared by 6 bases and J by 2 bases, with 12 bases of the junction left unmatched. The CDR3 runs to 19 residues. Germline CDR1 SNHLY, CDR2 FYNNEI. The CDR3 nucleotides read TGTGCCAGCAGAGCCACTTACGGACAGGGGGCGCCTGGGGCCAACGTCCTGACTTTC. Translated: CASRATYGQGAPGANVLTF.

This sequence joins TRBV2 and TRBJ1-5; TRBD1 matches 7 bases. This CDR3 is 15 amino acids long. After removal of 6 bases from V and 0 bases from J, the junction contained 5 bases not matched to a gene. Germline lookup yields CDR1 SNHLY and CDR2 FYNNEI. Here the CDR3 reads CASSKGTASNQPQHF. The CDR3 DNA follows: TGTGCCAGCAGCAAAGGGACAGCTAGCAATCAGCCCCAGCATTTT.

The gene calls are TRBV5-1 and TRBJ2-3, with 7 bases that match TRBD1. The CDR3 runs 15 residues. Germline-derived CDR1 and CDR2 are SGHRS and YFSETQ. J lost 2 bases, V lost 0 bases, and 3 bases had no gene match. In DNA form, the CDR3 reads TGCGCCAGCAGCTTGGGGGACAGATTCACAGATACGCAGTATTTT. As protein: CASSLGDRFTDTQYF.

The rearrangement links TRBV9 to TRBJ1-2; D is unresolved. V was cut by 3 bases and J by 0 bases, with 12 bases left in between. This CDR3 spans 15 amino acids. Germline loops: CDR1 SGDLS, CDR2 YYNGEE. CDR3 DNA: TGTGCCAGCAGCGAGGTTTCACAGCCTAACTATGGCTACACCTTC. It yields the protein CASSEVSQPNYGYTF.